This T cell receptor (beta chain) came from a study of blood T cell repertoires in COVID-19. As for the study in general: Nucleic acid was either cDNA or gDNA, and it came from T cells, B-cell-depleted T cells, or PBMCs.

This CDR3 has 14 residues. V trimming: 5 bases; J trimming: 8 bases; junction bases outside the gene matches: 11. CDR1 and CDR2 (germline): LNHDA, SQIVND (reference sequence). Original handling: Amplifying reference gene primers gave estimates of nucleated cell counts. The data were produced by immunoSEQ multiplex PCR, yet TCRdb's version contains in-frame clones alone and is incomplete. Clone size and V and J calls were adopted from that table, with D and trimming inferred from the DNA. The data show some 300,000 clones, roughly 89% seen once. Grouping used clinical history reported by participants in a survey and questionnaire. Contact with a PCR-confirmed or clinician-diagnosed COVID-19 case occurred within 2 weeks of entry.

V usage is TRBV19 and J usage is TRBJ1-2, with 7 bases fitting TRBD1. The sequence came from a woman in her 50s who had been exposed to COVID-19. The source material was PBMCs or T cells enriched from blood (not recorded which). Written as DNA, the CDR3 is TGTGCCAGTAGTTCACAGACAGGGATTCACGGCTACACCTTC. Encoded protein: CASSSQTGIHGYTF.